The clone carrying this T cell receptor (beta chain) showed up just once. What it recognizes is unknown. The CDR3 totals 13 residues. The V end was cut by 5 bases, the J end by 6 bases, with 14 bases between. CDR1 and CDR2 (germline): SGHNT, YYREEE (reference sequence). The data originate from a study of cytomegalovirus exposure and HLA in healthy donors. General study findings and limits: Certain sequence variants were highly shared and formed a cluster, and this cluster was likely a sequencing artifact. A later analysis linked 15,000 to 20,000 TCR beta sequences to HLA alleles at 0.05 false discovery rate.

Primers included in the PCR were 60 Vbeta and 13 Jbeta primers. Clones were read by immunoSEQ multiplex PCR, and TCRdb kept only the in-frame ones, dropping some. The sample carries about 280,000 clones, 70% to 90% recorded once. Sequenced sample: PBMCs. The gene calls are TRBV5-4 and TRBJ1-1; no reliable D call. The sequence was obtained from a woman aged 18-29 years in good health and CMV-seronegative. The CDR3 sequence: CASSHGGAPEAFF. The CDR3 DNA is TGTGCCAGCAGTCACGGAGGAGCACCTGAAGCTTTCTTT. The whole variable domain, filled in from reference TRBV5-4 and TRBJ1-1, reads ETGVTQSPTHLIKTRGQQVTLRCSSQSGHNTVSWYQQALGQGPQFIFQYYREEENGRGNFPPRFSGLQFPNYSSELNVNALELDDSALYLCASSHGGAPEAFFGQGTRLTVV.